The source of this TCR beta chain is a study of cytomegalovirus exposure and HLA in healthy donors. 13 Jbeta primers and 60 Vbeta primers were used for the PCR. Produced via immunoSEQ multiplex PCR; TCRdb's table is partial and in-frame only. The repertoire table contains 200,000 to 250,000 clones. The germline CDR1 and CDR2 sequences are LNHDA and SQIVND (reference sequence). The CDR3 contains 14 residues. V was pared by 10 bases and J by 1 base, with 14 bases between. Study-level findings and limits: Most of the TCR beta V segments (in an earlier analysis) were productive either about 87% or about 30% of the time. DRB1 showed the most TCR associations and HLA-C the fewest in a later analysis, as rates varied by HLA locus.

On this clone: As yet, its antigen is unknown.

This receptor was obtained from a girl aged 2 to 10 in good health and CMV-seropositive. Sequencing used PBMCs. The rearrangement joins TRBV19 to TRBJ1-5, with D unclear. This CDR3 reads CATHGQVSNQPQHF. CDR3 sequence (DNA): TGTGCCACCCATGGGCAGGTGAGCAATCAGCCCCAGCATTTT.